A selection of T cell receptor beta chains follows, all from one sample in a study of T cell repertoires in cytomegalovirus infection. TCRdb analysed the reads with MiXCR anew, one entry per CDR3 protein. The table shows around 330,000 distinct CDR3 sequences, with roughly 16% occurring only once. Sequenced: PBMCs. The source of these receptors is a human donor in good health (CMV status not recorded). Some clones in this sample may be carry-over from other donors' samples. The CDR3 runs from the conserved cysteine through the conserved F or W. Fields, in order: V gene, J gene, D gene, clone size, CDR3 DNA, CDR3 protein. A D gene is named only where the DNA matches it firmly. Some rows have no size entry. The others give once, few or many, or a class for an expanded clone.

>TRBV5-4|TRBJ1-2|NA|few
TGTGCCAGCAGCTTGGCGGCAGGGGCGATCAACTATGGCTACACCTTC
CASSLAAGAINYGYTF
>TRBV6-6|TRBJ2-5|NA|few
TGTGCCAGCAGTAGGAGTAGAGAAGCGACCCAGTACTTC
CASSRSREATQYF
>TRBV9|TRBJ1-6|NA|few
TGTGCCAGCAGCGTAGGCTGGGGTAATTCACCCCTCCACTTT
CASSVGWGNSPLHF
>TRBV7-2|TRBJ2-3|NA|many
TGTGCCAGCAGTTCAGCCCGGGGGAGGCCAGATACGCAGTATTTT
CASSSARGRPDTQYF
>TRBV7-2|TRBJ2-2|NA|many
TGTGCCAGCAGCGCCCGGCGAGGCCGGGGAAATTTCGGGGAGCTGTTTTTT
CASSARRGRGNFGELFF
>TRBV27|TRBJ2-1|NA|NA
TGTGCCAGCAGTTTATCGTGGTATCGGGCGGACAATGAGCAGTTCTTC
CASSLSWYRADNEQFF
>TRBV10-3|TRBJ1-1|NA|few
TGTGCCATCAGTTCGGGAAGAAACACTGAAGCTTTCTTT
CAISSGRNTEAFF
>TRBV6-6|TRBJ1-3|TRBD1|many
TGTGCCAGCAGCCTGGGACAGAGCTCTGGAAACACCATATATTTT
CASSLGQSSGNTIYF
>TRBV7-2|TRBJ1-6|NA|many
TGTGCCAGCAGCTTAGGGACGTCTAGTTCACCCCTCCACTTT
CASSLGTSSSPLHF
>TRBV7-8|TRBJ1-5|TRBD1|many
TGTGCCAGCAGACCAGGACAGGATAGCAATCAGCCCCAGCATTTT
CASRPGQDSNQPQHF
>TRBV29-1|TRBJ1-5|TRBD1|NA
TGCAGCGTTGGACAGGGGACCAATCAGCCCCAGCATTTT
CSVGQGTNQPQHF
>TRBV15|TRBJ2-7|TRBD2|NA
TGTGCCACCAGCAGGGTAGCGGGGGGGCCTTACGAGCAGTACTTC
CATSRVAGGPYEQYF
>TRBV5-1|TRBJ1-1|TRBD1|NA
TGCGCCAGCAGCTTGGCCGAGGGGGCTGACACTGAAGCTTTCTTT
CASSLAEGADTEAFF
>TRBV7-2|TRBJ1-4|NA|many
TGTGCCAGCAGATTAACAGGGACGACTAATGAAAAACTGTTTTTT
CASRLTGTTNEKLFF
>TRBV7-3|TRBJ1-5|TRBD1|few
TGTGCCAGCAGCCCGGACAGGTATCAGCCCCAGCATTTT
CASSPDRYQPQHF
>TRBV20-1|TRBJ1-1|NA|NA
TGCAGTGCTAGAGACCCTACAGTACGGATTGAAGCTTTCTTT
CSARDPTVRIEAFF
>TRBV7-2|TRBJ2-5|TRBD1|many
TGTGCCAGCAGCTTCTGGACAGGGGAAGAGACCCAGTACTTC
CASSFWTGEETQYF
>TRBV27|TRBJ1-2|NA|many
TGTGCCAGCAGTCGGACAGTTCCCAACTATGGCTACACCTTC
CASSRTVPNYGYTF
>TRBV7-2|TRBJ1-2|NA|few
TGTGCCAGCAGACCACAGCCTGGCGGGTCGACCCTTAACTATGGCTACACCTTC
CASRPQPGGSTLNYGYTF
>TRBV20-1|TRBJ2-1|NA|NA
TGCAGTGCTAGAGATAATGGAGGGCGCGGCAATGAGCAGTTCTTC
CSARDNGGRGNEQFF
>TRBV20-1|TRBJ2-1|TRBD1|few
TGCAGTACGCCCCTTGACAGGGTCGGTGAGCAGTTCTTC
CSTPLDRVGEQFF
>TRBV5-6|TRBJ1-2|NA|few
TGTGCCAGCAGCTTGGCCGGGGGAGGGTTTGACCGTGGCTACACCTTC
CASSLAGGGFDRGYTF
>TRBV12-3/TRBV12-4|TRBJ2-4|NA|NA
TGTGCCAGCAGTCGATCTACAGGGACGGGCATTCAGTACTTC
CASSRSTGTGIQYF
>TRBV7-8|TRBJ2-2|TRBD2|many
TGTGCCAGCAAGACTAGCATGGGGAACACCGGGGAGCTGTTTTTT
CASKTSMGNTGELFF
>TRBV28|TRBJ2-7|NA|few
TGTGCCAGCAGTTTATTGTCGTCAGGGAGCTCCTACGAGCAGTACTTC
CASSLLSSGSSYEQYF
>TRBV7-2|TRBJ2-7|TRBD2|many
TGTGCCAGCAGCTTAGATGTGGGGGGGTTTTACGAGCAGTACTTC
CASSLDVGGFYEQYF
>TRBV2|TRBJ2-1|TRBD2|few
TGTGCCAGCCTTCGTGGGACTAGCTCCTACAATGAGCAGTTCTTC
CASLRGTSSYNEQFF
>TRBV5-4|TRBJ2-1|TRBD2|NA
TGTGCCAGCAGCTTGTCTAGCGGGGGGCCCCACAATGAGCAGTTCTTC
CASSLSSGGPHNEQFF
>TRBV4-2|TRBJ2-3|TRBD2|few
TGTGCCAGCAGCCTCACCAGCGGGGGGGCGAGCACAGATACGCAGTATTTT
CASSLTSGGASTDTQYF
>TRBV12-3/TRBV12-4|TRBJ1-6|NA|many
TGTGCCAGCAGTCAACTCTTAGACTCACCCCTCCACTTT
CASSQLLDSPLHF
>TRBV5-4|TRBJ2-2|NA|few
TGTGCCAGCAGCCATGATGGCGGGGTTAGGGAGCTGTTTTTT
CASSHDGGVRELFF
>TRBV6-5|TRBJ2-6|NA|once
TGTGCCAGCAGCCACGCATCCGACACGACAGTCTCTGGGGCCAACGTCCTGACTTTC
CASSHASDTTVSGANVLTF
>TRBV12-3/TRBV12-4|TRBJ2-2|NA|NA
TGTGCCAGCAGTCAAAACAGGGCCGGGGAGCTGTTTTTT
CASSQNRAGELFF
>TRBV28|TRBJ1-1|NA|few
TGTGCCAGCAGTGACCGGGACACTCCAAGTAGGACTGAAGCTTTCTTT
CASSDRDTPSRTEAFF
>TRBV7-9|TRBJ2-1|TRBD1|many
TGTGCCAGCAGGGGACAGGCTTACAATGAGCAGTTCTTC
CASRGQAYNEQFF
>TRBV9|TRBJ2-5|TRBD2|few
TGTGCCAGCAGCGCGGGACTAGCGGGGGGCGGCCAAGAGACCCAGTACTTC
CASSAGLAGGGQETQYF
>TRBV28|TRBJ1-5|TRBD1|many
TGTGCCAGCACGCGGACAGGGATCAATCAGCCCCAGCATTTT
CASTRTGINQPQHF